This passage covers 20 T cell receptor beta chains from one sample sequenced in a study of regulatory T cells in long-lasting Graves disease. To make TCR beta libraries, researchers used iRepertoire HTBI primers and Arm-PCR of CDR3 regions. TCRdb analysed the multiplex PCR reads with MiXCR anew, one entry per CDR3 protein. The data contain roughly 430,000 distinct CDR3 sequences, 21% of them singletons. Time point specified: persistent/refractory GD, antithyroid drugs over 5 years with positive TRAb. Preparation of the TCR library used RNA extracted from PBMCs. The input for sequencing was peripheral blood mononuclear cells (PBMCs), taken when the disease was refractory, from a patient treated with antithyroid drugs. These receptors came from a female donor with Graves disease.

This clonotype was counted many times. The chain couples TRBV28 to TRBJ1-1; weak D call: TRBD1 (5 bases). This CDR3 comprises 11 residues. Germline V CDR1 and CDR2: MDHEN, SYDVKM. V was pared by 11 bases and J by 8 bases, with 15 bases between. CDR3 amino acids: CAGGRPAEAFF. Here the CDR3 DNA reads TGTGCCGGGGGACGACCCGCGGAAGCTTTCTTT.

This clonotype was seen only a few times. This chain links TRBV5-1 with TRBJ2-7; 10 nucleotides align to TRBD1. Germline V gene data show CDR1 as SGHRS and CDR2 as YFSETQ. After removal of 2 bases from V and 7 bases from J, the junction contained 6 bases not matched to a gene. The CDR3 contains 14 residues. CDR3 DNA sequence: TGCGCCAGCAGCTTAGGGACAGGGGACAAAGAGCAGTACTTC. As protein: CASSLGTGDKEQYF.

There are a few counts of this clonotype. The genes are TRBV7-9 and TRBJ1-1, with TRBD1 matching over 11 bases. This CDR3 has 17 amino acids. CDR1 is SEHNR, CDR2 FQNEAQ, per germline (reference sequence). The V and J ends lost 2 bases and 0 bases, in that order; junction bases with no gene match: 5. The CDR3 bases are TGTGCCAGCAGCTTATATGGACAGGGGGCTATGAACACTGAAGCTTTCTTT. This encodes CASSLYGQGAMNTEAFF.

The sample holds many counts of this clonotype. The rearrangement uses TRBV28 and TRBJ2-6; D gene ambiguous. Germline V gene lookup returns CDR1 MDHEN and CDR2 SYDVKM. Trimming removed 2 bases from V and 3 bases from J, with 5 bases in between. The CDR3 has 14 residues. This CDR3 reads CASSLLGGANVLTF. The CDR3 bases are TGTGCCAGCAGTTTACTAGGTGGGGCCAACGTCCTGACTTTC. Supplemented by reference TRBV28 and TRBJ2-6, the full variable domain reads DVKVTQSSRYLVKRTGEKVFLECVQDMDHENMFWYRQDPGLGLRLIYFSYDVKMKEKGDIPEGYSVSREKKERFSLILESASTNQTSMYLCASSLLGGANVLTFGAGSRLTVL.

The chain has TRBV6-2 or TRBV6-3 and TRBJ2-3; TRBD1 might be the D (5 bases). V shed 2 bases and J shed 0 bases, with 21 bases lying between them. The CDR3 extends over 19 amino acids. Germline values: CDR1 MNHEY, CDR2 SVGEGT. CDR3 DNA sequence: TGTGCCAGCAGTTACCCCCGGTGGCGCACAGGAACTAGCACAGATACGCAGTATTTT. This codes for CASSYPRWRTGTSTDTQYF.

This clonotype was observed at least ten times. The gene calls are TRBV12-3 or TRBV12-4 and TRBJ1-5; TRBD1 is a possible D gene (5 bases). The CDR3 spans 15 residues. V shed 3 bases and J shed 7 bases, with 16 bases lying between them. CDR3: CASSFLSGPRQPQHF. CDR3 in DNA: TGTGCCAGCAGTTTTTTATCAGGGCCTCGGCAGCCCCAGCATTTT.

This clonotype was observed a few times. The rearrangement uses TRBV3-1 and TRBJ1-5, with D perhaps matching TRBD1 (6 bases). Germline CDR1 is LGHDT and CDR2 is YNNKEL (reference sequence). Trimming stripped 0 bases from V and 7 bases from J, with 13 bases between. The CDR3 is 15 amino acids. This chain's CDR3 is CASSQDPGRGQPQHF. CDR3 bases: TGTGCCAGCAGCCAAGATCCGGGCAGGGGCCAGCCCCAGCATTTT.

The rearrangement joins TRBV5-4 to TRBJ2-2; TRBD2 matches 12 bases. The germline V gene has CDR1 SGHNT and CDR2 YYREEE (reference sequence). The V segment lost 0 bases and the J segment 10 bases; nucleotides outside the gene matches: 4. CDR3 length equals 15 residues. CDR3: CASSLEGTSGLELFF. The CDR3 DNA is TGTGCCAGCAGCTTGGAGGGGACTAGCGGGCTGGAGCTGTTTTTT.

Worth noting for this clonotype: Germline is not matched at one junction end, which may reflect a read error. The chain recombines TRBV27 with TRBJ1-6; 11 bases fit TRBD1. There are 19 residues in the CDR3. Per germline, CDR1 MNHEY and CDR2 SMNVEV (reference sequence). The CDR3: CASSSPGQGARRLNSPLYF. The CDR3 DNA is TGTGCCAGCAGTTCCCCAGGACAGGGGGCGAGGCGGCTTAATTCACCCCTCTACTTT.

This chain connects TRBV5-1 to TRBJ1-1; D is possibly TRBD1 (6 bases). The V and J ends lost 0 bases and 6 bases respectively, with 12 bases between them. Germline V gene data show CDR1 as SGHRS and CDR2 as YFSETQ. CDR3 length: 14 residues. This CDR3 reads CASSLVMEGAEAFF. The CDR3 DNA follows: TGCGCCAGCAGCTTGGTCATGGAGGGGGCTGAAGCTTTCTTT.

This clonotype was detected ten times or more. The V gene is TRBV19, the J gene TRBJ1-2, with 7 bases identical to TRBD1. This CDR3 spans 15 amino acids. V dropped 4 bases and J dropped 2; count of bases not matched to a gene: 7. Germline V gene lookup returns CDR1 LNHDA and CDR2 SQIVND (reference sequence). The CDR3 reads CASSRHKGANYGYTF. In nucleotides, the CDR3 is TGTGCCAGTAGTAGGCATAAGGGGGCGAACTATGGCTACACCTTC. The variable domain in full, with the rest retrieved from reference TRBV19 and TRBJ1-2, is DGGITQSPKYLFRKEGQNVTLSCEQNLNHDAMYWYRQDPGQGLRLIYYSQIVNDFQKGDIAEGYSVSREKKESFPLTVTSAQKNPTAFYLCASSRHKGANYGYTFGSGTRLTVV.

CDR3 DNA: TGTGCCAGCAGCCCTCGGACTAGCGGGAGTAAGCAGTACTTC. As protein: CASSPRTSGSKQYF. The chain joins TRBV28 to TRBJ2-7, with 13 nucleotides matching TRBD2. Germline assignment: CDR1 MDHEN and CDR2 SYDVKM. V was clipped by 6 bases and J by 8 bases; unmatched bases: 7. This CDR3 comprises 14 residues.

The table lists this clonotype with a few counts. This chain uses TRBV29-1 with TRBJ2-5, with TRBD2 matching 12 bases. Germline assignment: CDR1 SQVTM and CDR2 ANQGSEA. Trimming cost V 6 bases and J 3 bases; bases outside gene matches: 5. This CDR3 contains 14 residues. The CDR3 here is CSVVRTSGEETQYF. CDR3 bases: TGCAGCGTGGTAAGGACTAGCGGGGAAGAGACCCAGTACTTC.

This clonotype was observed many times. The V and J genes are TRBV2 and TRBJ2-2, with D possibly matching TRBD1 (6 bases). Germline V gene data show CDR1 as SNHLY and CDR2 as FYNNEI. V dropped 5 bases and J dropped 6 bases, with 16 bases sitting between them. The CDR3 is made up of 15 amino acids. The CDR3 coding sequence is TGTGCCAGCAGTTCCGGGACACCGATGGCCGGGGAGCTGTTTTTT. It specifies CASSSGTPMAGELFF. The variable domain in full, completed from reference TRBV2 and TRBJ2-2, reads EPEVTQTPSHQVTQMGQEVILRCVPISNHLYFYWYRQILGQKVEFLVSFYNNEISEKSEIFDDQFSVERPDGSNFTLKIRSTKLEDSAMYFCASSSGTPMAGELFFGEGSRLTVL.

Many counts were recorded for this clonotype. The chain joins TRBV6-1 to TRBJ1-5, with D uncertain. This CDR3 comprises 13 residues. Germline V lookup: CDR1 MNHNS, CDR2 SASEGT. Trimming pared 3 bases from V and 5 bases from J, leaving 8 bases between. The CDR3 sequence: CASSDTIYQPQHF. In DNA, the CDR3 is TGTGCCAGCAGTGACACCATTTATCAGCCCCAGCATTTT.

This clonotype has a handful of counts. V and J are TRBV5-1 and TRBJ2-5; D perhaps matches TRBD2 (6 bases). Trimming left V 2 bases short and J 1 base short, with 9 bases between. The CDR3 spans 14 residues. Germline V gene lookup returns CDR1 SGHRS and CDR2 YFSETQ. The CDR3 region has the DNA TGCGCCAGCAGCTTCGGACTAATCCAAGAGACCCAGTACTTC. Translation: CASSFGLIQETQYF.

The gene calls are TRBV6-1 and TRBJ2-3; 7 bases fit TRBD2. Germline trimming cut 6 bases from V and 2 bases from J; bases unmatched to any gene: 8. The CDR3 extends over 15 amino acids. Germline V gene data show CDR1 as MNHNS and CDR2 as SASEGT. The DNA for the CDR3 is TGTGCCAGCAGCCCCGGGGCGGGAGACACAGATACGCAGTATTTT. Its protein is CASSPGAGDTDTQYF.

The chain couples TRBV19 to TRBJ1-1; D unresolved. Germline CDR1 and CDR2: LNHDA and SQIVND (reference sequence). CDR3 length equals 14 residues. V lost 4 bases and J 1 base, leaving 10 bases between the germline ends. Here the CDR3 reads CASSSGFPNTEAFF. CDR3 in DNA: TGTGCCAGTAGTAGTGGGTTTCCGAACACTGAAGCTTTCTTT.

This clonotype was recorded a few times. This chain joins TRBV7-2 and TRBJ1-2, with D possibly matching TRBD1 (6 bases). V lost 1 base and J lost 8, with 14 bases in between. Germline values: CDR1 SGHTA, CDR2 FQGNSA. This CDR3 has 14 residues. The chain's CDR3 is CASSLGGASRGYTF. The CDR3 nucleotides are TGTGCCAGCAGCTTAGGGGGGGCATCTCGGGGCTACACCTTC.

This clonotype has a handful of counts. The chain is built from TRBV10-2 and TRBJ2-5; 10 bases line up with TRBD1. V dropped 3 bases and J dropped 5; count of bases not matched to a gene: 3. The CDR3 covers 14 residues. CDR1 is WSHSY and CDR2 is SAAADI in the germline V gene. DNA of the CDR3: TGCGCCAGCAGTGAAGGGGACAGGGGTGAGACCCAGTACTTC. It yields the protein CASSEGDRGETQYF.